These T cell receptor beta chains were read from a single sample in a study of blood T cell repertoires in COVID-19. The data were produced by immunoSEQ multiplex PCR, yet TCRdb's version contains in-frame clones alone and is incomplete. The sample contains approximately 230,000 clones, about 86% of which appear only once. Specimen: peripheral blood. The origin of the receptors is a man of 80 years or more with acute or convalescent COVID-19. Each CDR3 is given with its conserved first and last residue. A D gene is named only where the DNA matches it firmly. The size field is filled for only some rows; it gives once, few, many or a size class.

d_gene | j_gene | v_gene | abundance | CDR3aa | CDR3nt
TRBD2 | TRBJ2-1 | TRBV5-1 | . | CASSPGESRGGYNEQFF | TGCGCCAGCAGCCCTGGAGAGTCGCGGGGGGGCTACAATGAGCAGTTCTTC
TRBD1 | TRBJ1-1 | TRBV5-1 | many | CASSFRQGGTEAFF | TGCGCCAGCAGCTTCCGACAGGGGGGGACTGAAGCTTTCTTT
TRBD2 | TRBJ2-7 | TRBV28 | few | CASATSRLAGYHEQYF | TGTGCCAGCGCGACATCCCGACTAGCGGGATATCACGAGCAGTACTTC
. | TRBJ1-1 | TRBV6-5 | . | CASTILGGTEAFF | TGTGCCAGCACGATCCTTGGGGGGACTGAAGCTTTCTTT
. | TRBJ2-1 | TRBV7-3 | . | CASTLTGGPDNEQFF | TGTGCCAGCACCCTAACCGGGGGGCCGGACAATGAGCAGTTCTTC
TRBD2 | TRBJ2-1 | TRBV4-2 | . | CASSQSGEGGYNEQFF | TGTGCCAGCAGTCAATCGGGGGAGGGCGGTTACAATGAGCAGTTCTTC
. | TRBJ1-2 | TRBV25-1 | . | CASSPNTGGYTF | TGTGCCAGCAGTCCAAATACAGGTGGCTACACCTTC
. | TRBJ2-1 | TRBV7-3 | . | CASSLGRGTYNEQFF | TGTGCCAGCAGCTTGGGGCGGGGAACCTACAATGAGCAGTTCTTC
. | TRBJ1-1 | TRBV4-3 | . | CASSQERGERAFF | TGCGCCAGCAGCCAAGAAAGGGGTGAAAGAGCTTTCTTT
. | TRBJ1-1 | TRBV29-1 | . | CSVAQGNTEAFF | TGCAGCGTCGCACAGGGGAACACTGAAGCTTTCTTT
TRBD2 | TRBJ2-3 | TRBV6-4 | . | CASSASGGATDTQYF | TGTGCCAGCAGCGCCAGCGGGGGGGCCACAGATACGCAGTATTTT
. | TRBJ1-5 | TRBV28 | . | CASSSGGANQPQHF | TGTGCCAGCAGTTCGGGGGGGGCCAATCAGCCCCAGCATTTT
TRBD2 | TRBJ2-1 | TRBV18 | . | CASSRGLAGGGEQFF | TGTGCCAGCTCACGAGGACTAGCGGGGGGAGGAGAGCAGTTCTTC
TRBD1 | TRBJ1-3 | TRBV5-1 | . | CASSSSGTGGGNTIYF | TGCGCCAGCAGCAGCTCCGGGACAGGGGGTGGAAACACCATATATTTT
. | TRBJ1-5 | TRBV18 | . | CASSPIQDKNQPQHF | TGTGCCAGCTCACCAATCCAGGACAAAAATCAGCCCCAGCATTTT
TRBD1 | TRBJ2-1 | TRBV28 | . | CASSPTLGQGEYNEQFF | TGTGCCAGCAGTCCTACCTTGGGACAGGGAGAGTACAATGAGCAGTTCTTC
. | TRBJ2-7 | TRBV7-9 | . | CASSPPAGAYEQYF | TGTGCCAGCAGCCCCCCGGCAGGGGCCTACGAGCAGTACTTC
. | TRBJ2-2 | TRBV29-1 | . | CSAPKGGTGELFF | TGCAGCGCCCCAAAAGGCGGCACCGGGGAGCTGTTTTTT
TRBD1 | TRBJ1-1 | TRBV7-8 | . | CASSLEGQGVLNTEAFF | TGTGCCAGCAGCTTAGAAGGACAGGGGGTTTTGAACACTGAAGCTTTCTTT
TRBD1 | TRBJ1-1 | TRBV5-5 | . | CASSSINSTGLIWNTEAFF | TGTGCCAGCAGCTCCATAAACTCGACAGGGCTGATATGGAACACTGAAGCTTTCTTT